The 17 T cell receptor beta chains below all came from one sample that was sequenced in a study of vaccination and CD4 T cells after COVID-19. This sample's treatment: roughly 11-day PBMC culture with coronavirus spike peptide pools or control peptides (ViraFEST assay). Gathered ahead of the COVID-19 pandemic (2011-2018) were the CD4+ T cells of the unexposed donor. The antigens for these receptors are not known. The Oncomine TCR Beta short-read assay was applied to DNA of cultured CD4+ T cells. It was cultured CD4+ T cells from which genomic DNA was extracted. TCRdb analysed the PCR reads with MiXCR anew, one entry per CDR3 protein. The data show roughly 7,600 distinct CDR3 sequences, about 30% seen once. Sequencing was performed on CD4+ T cells from blood, cultured in vitro. Receptors originate from a human donor in good health.

This chain connects TRBV6-5 to TRBJ2-7; a weak D match, TRBD1 (6 bases). The ends were cut back, 2 bases at V and 8 bases at J, with 10 bases in the middle. CDR1 and CDR2 (germline): MNHEY, SVGAGI. This CDR3 comprises 12 residues. The CDR3 reads CASSYTGSQQYF. The CDR3, as DNA: TGTGCCAGCAGTTACACAGGGTCTCAGCAGTACTTC.

This clonotype was detected a few times. The V call is TRBV6-2 or TRBV6-3, the J call TRBJ2-3; 8 nucleotides align to TRBD2. The CDR3 consists of 17 residues. CDR1 and CDR2 from the germline V gene are MNHEY and SVGEGT. The V and J ends lost 6 bases and 0 bases, in that order; junction bases with no gene match: 11. CDR3 residues: CASRIKDVAGSTDTQYF. The CDR3 DNA sequence: TGTGCCAGCAGGATCAAAGATGTAGCGGGAAGCACAGATACGCAGTATTTT.

The chain's CDR3 is CASSQIADASYEQYF. The CDR3 DNA is TGTGCCAGCAGCCAAATCGCGGACGCCTCCTACGAGCAGTACTTC. The V gene is TRBV4-2, the J gene TRBJ2-7; D is undetermined. The CDR3 extends over 15 amino acids. CDR1 and CDR2 (germline): LGHNA, YNFKEQ. V was pared by 2 bases and J by 0 bases, with 11 bases between.

In its sample, this clonotype was seen a few times. V is TRBV27 and J is TRBJ1-1; TRBD1 might be the D (6 bases). V shed 8 bases and J shed 4 bases, with 17 bases lying between them. Per the germline V gene, CDR1 is MNHEY and CDR2 is SMNVEV (reference sequence). This CDR3 contains 14 residues. The DNA of the CDR3 is TGTGCCAGCGGTCTACAGGGAATCGGCACTGAAGCTTTCTTT. Its protein is CASGLQGIGTEAFF.

By sample share, this clonotype is medium-sized. This rearrangement joins TRBV6-5 to TRBJ1-2, with 7 bases aligning to TRBD1. Germline V gene lookup returns CDR1 MNHEY and CDR2 SVGAGI. The trim removed 2 bases at V and 5 bases at J, leaving 11 bases unmatched. The CDR3 runs to 16 residues. CDR3 sequence: CASSYKGQSRGYGYTF. CDR3 bases: TGTGCCAGCAGTTACAAGGGACAGTCCCGGGGGTATGGCTACACCTTC.

The DNA of the CDR3 is TGTGCCAGCAGCTTAATGGGACTAGCGGGAAGTAGGGCTGACAATGAGCAGTTCTTC. Translating gives CASSLMGLAGSRADNEQFF. The rearrangement joins TRBV7-3 to TRBJ2-1; TRBD2 matches 13 bases. Germline CDR1 and CDR2: SGHTA and FQGTGA. The trim removed 1 base at V and 5 bases at J, leaving 11 bases unmatched. The CDR3 extends over 19 amino acids.

A single count supports this clonotype. The chain recombines TRBV28 with TRBJ1-5, with 7 bases matching TRBD1. The trim removed 6 bases at V and 0 bases at J, leaving 8 bases unmatched. The CDR3 is made up of 16 amino acids. Germline V gives CDR1 MDHEN, CDR2 SYDVKM. CDR3 DNA sequence: TGTGCCAGCAGCCAGGGGGGGACTTATAGCAATCAGCCCCAGCATTTT. Translating it yields CASSQGGTYSNQPQHF.

Sample share makes this clonotype medium-sized. This chain links TRBV28 with TRBJ2-7; 8 bases agree with TRBD2. Unmatched junction bases numbered 10, after V lost 11 bases and J lost 7 bases. The CDR3 extends over 12 amino acids. Germline values: CDR1 MDHEN, CDR2 SYDVKM. CDR3 region: CAASGGPGEQYF. The DNA of the CDR3 is TGTGCCGCTTCGGGGGGGCCGGGGGAGCAGTACTTC. Full variable domain (rest looked up from reference TRBV28 and TRBJ2-7): DVKVTQSSRYLVKRTGEKVFLECVQDMDHENMFWYRQDPGLGLRLIYFSYDVKMKEKGDIPEGYSVSREKKERFSLILESASTNQTSMYLCAASGGPGEQYFGPGTRLTVT.

In its sample, this clonotype was seen a few times. V and J are TRBV6-4 and TRBJ2-1, with 9 bases identical to TRBD2. Unmatched junction bases numbered 6, after V lost 5 bases and J lost 7 bases. The CDR3 spans 14 residues. Germline-derived CDR1 and CDR2 are MRHNA and SNTAGT. CDR3 sequence: CASSLSTSGNEQFF. In nucleotides, the CDR3 is TGTGCCAGCAGTCTCTCGACTAGCGGAAATGAGCAGTTCTTC.

This clonotype was counted a few times. The chain combines TRBV5-8 with TRBJ1-2; D is ambiguous. This CDR3 is built from 14 residues. The V gene lost 4 bases and the J gene lost 7 bases, with 17 bases spanning the gap. In germline, CDR1 is SGHTS, CDR2 YDEGEE. The CDR3 is CASSNRLTSGGYTF. The CDR3 coding sequence is TGTGCCAGCAGCAACCGTCTCACGTCCGGTGGCTACACCTTC.

In this sample, this clonotype turned up a few times. V usage is TRBV7-2 and J usage is TRBJ2-7; TRBD1 matches at 8 bases. The germline gives CDR1 SGHTA, CDR2 FQGNSA. Losses at the gene ends were 2 bases for V and 2 bases for J; bases not matched to a gene: 2. CDR3 length equals 14 residues. Here the CDR3 DNA reads TGTGCCAGCAGCTTACGCAGGGGGCCCTACGAGCAGTACTTC. This translates into CASSLRRGPYEQYF.

This clonotype was seen only a few times. The rearrangement uses TRBV14 and TRBJ2-7; tentative D call: TRBD2 (5 bases). The CDR3 runs 13 residues. The V and J ends lost 0 bases and 6 bases respectively, with 9 bases between them. Germline loops: CDR1 SGHDN, CDR2 FVKESK. The CDR3 DNA reads TGTGCCAGCAGCCAAGATCTCGCGGGCGAGCAGTACTTC. Translation: CASSQDLAGEQYF.

The V gene is TRBV2, the J gene TRBJ1-5; 7 bases are shared with TRBD1. J gave up 2 bases and V 7 bases, and 5 bases lay outside the gene matches. CDR3 length equals 14 residues. The germline V gene has CDR1 SNHLY and CDR2 FYNNEI. CDR3 sequence reads: CASKTGLGNQPQHF. The CDR3 region has the DNA TGTGCCAGCAAGACAGGGTTGGGCAATCAGCCCCAGCATTTT. The whole variable domain, remainder taken from reference TRBV2 and TRBJ1-5, is EPEVTQTPSHQVTQMGQEVILRCVPISNHLYFYWYRQILGQKVEFLVSFYNNEISEKSEIFDDQFSVERPDGSNFTLKIRSTKLEDSAMYFCASKTGLGNQPQHFGDGTRLSIL.

This clonotype was observed a handful of times. The chain couples TRBV6-1 to TRBJ1-1; D ambiguous. Trimming took 3 bases from V and 0 from J, leaving 8 bases between them. Germline V gives CDR1 MNHNS, CDR2 SASEGT. The CDR3 extends over 14 amino acids. This CDR3 is CASSDARMNTEAFF. Written as DNA, the CDR3 is TGTGCCAGCAGTGACGCACGGATGAACACTGAAGCTTTCTTT.

The chain links TRBV18 to TRBJ2-7; TRBD1 matches 9 bases. Germline assignment: CDR1 KGHSH and CDR2 LQKENI. Trimming took 2 bases from V and 3 from J; bases not matched to a gene: 2. This CDR3 comprises 14 residues. CDR3 in amino acids: CASSPSTGGYEQYF. The CDR3 DNA reads as TGTGCCAGCTCACCATCGACAGGGGGCTACGAGCAGTACTTC.

This clonotype has more than one count but fewer than ten. CDR3 region: CASSFGTTTNNYGYTF. Written as DNA, the CDR3 is TGTGCCAGCAGTTTTGGTACGACTACCAACAACTATGGCTACACCTTC. The chain recombines TRBV28 with TRBJ1-2; D is undetermined. The length of the CDR3 is 16 residues. Germline V gene data show CDR1 as MDHEN and CDR2 as SYDVKM. V lost 3 bases to trimming and J lost 2 bases, with 16 bases between them.

This sequence joins TRBV6-5 and TRBJ2-1; 8 bases agree with TRBD1. Losses at the gene ends were 4 bases for V and 6 bases for J; bases not matched to a gene: 5. The CDR3 is 14 amino acids. Germline V gene data show CDR1 as MNHEY and CDR2 as SVGAGI. CDR3 bases: TGTGCCAGCAGTTGGGGGACAGGAGCCAATGAGCAGTTCTTC. Its translation: CASSWGTGANEQFF.